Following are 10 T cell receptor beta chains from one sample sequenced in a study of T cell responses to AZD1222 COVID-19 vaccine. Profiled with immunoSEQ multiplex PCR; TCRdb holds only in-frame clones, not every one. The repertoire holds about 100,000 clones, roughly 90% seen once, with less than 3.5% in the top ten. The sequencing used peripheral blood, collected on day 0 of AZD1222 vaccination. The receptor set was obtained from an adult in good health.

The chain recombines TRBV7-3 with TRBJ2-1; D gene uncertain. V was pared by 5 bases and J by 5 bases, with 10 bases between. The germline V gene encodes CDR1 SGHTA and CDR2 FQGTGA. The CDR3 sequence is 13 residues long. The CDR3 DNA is TGTGCCAGCAGCACCCGACGCGACAATGAGCAGTTCTTC. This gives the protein CASSTRRDNEQFF. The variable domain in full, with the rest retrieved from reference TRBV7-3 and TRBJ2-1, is GAGVSQTPSNKVTEKGKYVELRCDPISGHTALYWYRQSLGQGPEFLIYFQGTGAADDSGLPNDRFFAVRPEGSVSTLKIQRTERGDSAVYLCASSTRRDNEQFFGPGTRLTVL.

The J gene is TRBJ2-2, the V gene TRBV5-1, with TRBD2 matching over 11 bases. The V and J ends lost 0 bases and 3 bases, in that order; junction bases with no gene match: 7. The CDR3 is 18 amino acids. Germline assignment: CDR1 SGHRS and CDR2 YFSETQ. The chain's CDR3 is CASSLAVAGGPYTGELFF. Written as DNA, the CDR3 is TGCGCCAGCAGCTTGGCGGTAGCGGGAGGGCCTTACACCGGGGAGCTGTTTTTT.

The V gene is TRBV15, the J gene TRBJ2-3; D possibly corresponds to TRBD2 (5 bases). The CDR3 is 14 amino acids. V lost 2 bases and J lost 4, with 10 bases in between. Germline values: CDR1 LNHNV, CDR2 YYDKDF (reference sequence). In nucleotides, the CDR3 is TGTGCCACCAGCAGACGTACTAGGGCAGATACGCAGTATTTT. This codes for CATSRRTRADTQYF.

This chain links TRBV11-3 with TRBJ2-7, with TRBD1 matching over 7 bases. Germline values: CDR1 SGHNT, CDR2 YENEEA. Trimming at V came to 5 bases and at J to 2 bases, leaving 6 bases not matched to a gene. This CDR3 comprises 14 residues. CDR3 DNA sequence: TGTGCCAGCAGCCGCTCAGGGACAGCCTACGAGCAGTACTTC. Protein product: CASSRSGTAYEQYF.

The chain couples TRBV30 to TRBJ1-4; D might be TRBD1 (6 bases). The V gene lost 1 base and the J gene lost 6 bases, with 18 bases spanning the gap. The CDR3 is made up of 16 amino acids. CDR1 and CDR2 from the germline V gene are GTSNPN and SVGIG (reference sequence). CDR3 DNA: TGTGCCTGGAGTGGCCGGACAGAAGAGACGTATGAAAAACTGTTTTTT. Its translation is CAWSGRTEETYEKLFF.

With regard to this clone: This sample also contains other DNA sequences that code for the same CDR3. The CDR3 sequence is CSVRTGEQYF. The DNA for the CDR3 is TGCAGCGTTAGGACGGGGGAGCAGTACTTC. This sequence joins TRBV29-1 and TRBJ2-7, with TRBD2 as a possible D gene (5 bases). The length of the CDR3 is 10 residues. Germline CDR1 is SQVTM and CDR2 is ANQGSEA. With 5 bases removed from V and 7 bases from J, the gap between germline ends came to 9 bases.

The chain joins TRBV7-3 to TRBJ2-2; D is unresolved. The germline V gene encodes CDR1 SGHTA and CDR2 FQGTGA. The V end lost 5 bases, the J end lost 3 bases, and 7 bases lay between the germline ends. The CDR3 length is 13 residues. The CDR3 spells CASSASHTGELFF. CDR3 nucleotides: TGTGCCAGCAGCGCTTCCCACACCGGGGAGCTGTTTTTT.

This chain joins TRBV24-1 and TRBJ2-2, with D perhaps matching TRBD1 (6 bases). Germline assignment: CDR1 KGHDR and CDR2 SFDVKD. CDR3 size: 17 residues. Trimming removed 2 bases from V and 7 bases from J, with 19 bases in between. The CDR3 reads CATSDYEGGSINGELFF. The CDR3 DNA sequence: TGTGCCACCAGTGATTATGAAGGGGGAAGTATAAACGGGGAGCTGTTTTTT.

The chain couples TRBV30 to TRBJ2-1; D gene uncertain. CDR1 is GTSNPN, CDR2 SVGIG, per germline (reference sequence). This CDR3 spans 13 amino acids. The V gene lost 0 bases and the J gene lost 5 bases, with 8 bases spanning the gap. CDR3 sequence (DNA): TGTGCCTGGAGTGTATTGTGGAACAATGAGCAGTTCTTC. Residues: CAWSVLWNNEQFF.

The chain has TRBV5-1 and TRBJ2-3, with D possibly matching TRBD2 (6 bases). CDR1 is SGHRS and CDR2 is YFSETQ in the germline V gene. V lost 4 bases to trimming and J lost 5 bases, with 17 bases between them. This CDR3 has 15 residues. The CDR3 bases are TGCGCCAGCAGCACTGGCGGGGCGGAGGGAGATACGCAGTATTTT. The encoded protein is CASSTGGAEGDTQYF.